This T cell receptor beta chain was retrieved from a study of T cells in Graves' hyperthyroidism and ophthalmopathy. Study-wide findings and caveats: For ophthalmopathy, model prediction preceded onset by a median 6.5 months. Most thyroid clonotypes that were expanded above 0.001 also turned up in blood.

The V and J ends lost 1 base and 1 base, in that order; junction bases with no gene match: 8. Germline CDR1 and CDR2: DFQATT and SNEGSKA (reference sequence). This CDR3 has 16 amino acids. This clonotype showed up just once. Its antigen is not identified. RNA transcripts gave rise to amplified TCR beta CDR3 regions. The study used the HTBI primer set for a first-round RT-PCR of the TCR CDR3. TCRdb re-called the multiplex PCR reads through MiXCR, storing one row per CDR3 protein. The table includes roughly 650,000 distinct CDR3 sequences, approximately 15% detected once. Sequenced material: blood. This sequence was found in a middle-aged woman with Graves' ophthalmopathy. The chain combines TRBV20-1 with TRBJ1-1, with TRBD1 matching over 8 bases. The CDR3 here is CSARVGTGVGNTEAFF. The CDR3 region has the DNA TGCAGTGCTAGAGTAGGGACAGGAGTGGGGAACACTGAAGCTTTCTTT.